Listed here is a single T cell receptor (beta chain). Its antigen target is currently unknown. Qualities for individual bases were not recorded, and no much larger clone is one base off. The CDR3 numbers 16 residues from cysteine through phenylalanine. The DNA shown is the 48-base CDR3, in frame from base 1. In the germline V gene, CDR1 corresponds to SGHDN and CDR2 to FVKESK. V is reduced by 3 bases and J by 7 bases, leaving a spacing of 18 bases between them. This record belongs to a study of blood T cell repertoires in COVID-19 (dated by TCRdb to 2020 to 2022). Describing the broader study: Collaborator samples came from the United States, Italy and Spain and covered acute and convalescent phases of COVID-19. The material from the prospective study consisted of cDNA or gDNA derived from T cells, B-cell-depleted T cells, or PBMCs. Subjects who had been exposed to COVID-19, were actively infected with it, or had recovered from it provided the deeply sampled blood TCRbeta repertoires that made up the dataset. The repertoires were released in a freely available public database intended as a resource for research on the immune response to SARS-CoV-2. Samples came from the ongoing ImmuneRACE study (first 160 participants) plus 1,254 subjects from 6 global collaborators. Sample metadata almost always included a de-identified subject ID, COVID-19 status, age in years and sex. Where HLA class I and class II types were available, the types were taken from metadata supplied by the sample provider, not from assay-based typing. On the study overall, not on this receptor specifically: The amount of clinical and demographic metadata varied by source and participant and was provided uncurated.

Each collaborating institution followed its own protocols to collect whole blood in K2EDTA tubes. For TCRbeta analysis, collaborators shipped samples as frozen whole blood, isolated PBMCs, or DNA extracted from either of those sample types. The immunoSEQ Assay, a bias-controlled multiplex PCR, was used to amplify TCRbeta CDR3 regions from genomic DNA. As for how the authors treated the data: Nucleated cell counts per sample were estimated from amplification of reference gene primers within the assay. To quantify the absolute abundance of each unique TCRbeta CDR3 rearrangement, sequence reads were collapsed and filtered. For each sample, productive Simpson clonality was calculated by taking the square root of Simpson's diversity index across productive rearrangements. Sourced from immuneACCESS, this table was stored by TCRdb with only in-frame sequences that have V and J called. A share of the clones is absent; for the studies checked, an unresolved V gene accounts for under half, and the remainder has no known explanation. V and J calls and clone size are those listed in that table; D and trimming were worked out from the DNA. The sample has about 220,000 clones on record, around 84% of them singletons. The ten largest account for about 9% of the sample.

Recombination joined TRBV14 with TRBJ1-4, with no D gene named confidently. This TCR was sampled from a man aged 45 to 65 with active or convalescent COVID-19. Input material: peripheral blood. The DNA sequence follows: TGTGCCAGCAGCCAGGAAGTCGGGCTGGAGGGTGAAAAACTGTTTTTT. This yields the protein CASSQEVGLEGEKLFF.